One and the same sample provided the 9 T cell receptor beta chains below, sequenced in a study of T cells in Graves' hyperthyroidism and ophthalmopathy. From RNA transcripts, TCR beta CDR3 regions were amplified. The TCR CDR3 first-round RT-PCR relied on the HTBI primer set. TCRdb used MiXCR to reprocess the multiplex PCR reads, holding one entry per CDR3 protein. The sample lists 500,000 to 550,000 distinct CDR3 sequences; roughly 21% were seen once. Sequencing used blood. The source of these receptors is a man aged 40-50 years with Graves' ophthalmopathy.

The table lists this clonotype with a few counts. The genes are TRBV5-1 and TRBJ2-3, with 12 bases aligning to TRBD2. Germline assignment: CDR1 SGHRS and CDR2 YFSETQ. The junction had 5 bases not matched to a gene; V was cut back by 4 bases and J by 2 bases. CDR3 size: 16 residues. The CDR3 is CASSPGLAGTTDTQYF. CDR3 DNA sequence: TGCGCCAGCAGCCCCGGACTAGCGGGGACCACAGATACGCAGTATTTT.

This clonotype was detected only a few times. J is TRBJ2-5 and V is TRBV6-2 or TRBV6-3; D not certain. Germline V CDR1 and CDR2: MNHEY, SVGEGT. The CDR3 is 14 residues long. Trimming took off 7 bases at V and 7 bases at J, with 19 bases between the two ends. CDR3 DNA sequence: TGTGCCAGCACCGACTCGGAACAAGTGGGGACCCAGTACTTC. As protein: CASTDSEQVGTQYF.

This clonotype showed up many times. The chain joins TRBV7-2 to TRBJ1-2; no definite D call. Germline loops: CDR1 SGHTA, CDR2 FQGNSA. The CDR3 totals 12 residues. Trimming stripped 5 bases from V and 0 bases from J, with 4 bases between. The CDR3: CASSHSNYGYTF. The CDR3 nucleotides are TGTGCCAGCAGCCATTCTAACTATGGCTACACCTTC.

The chain joins TRBV20-1 to TRBJ2-7; tentative D call: TRBD2 (6 bases). In germline, CDR1 is DFQATT, CDR2 SNEGSKA (reference sequence). Trimming shortened V by 5 bases and J by 6 bases, and 17 bases separated the two germline ends. This CDR3 region has 13 residues. CDR3 amino acids: CSASTGSEGEQYF. The CDR3 DNA reads as TGCAGTGCTTCCACCGGGTCGGAGGGCGAGCAGTACTTC.

This clonotype was found many times. In nucleotides, the CDR3 is TGTGCCAGCAGTGAAAGTTCAGCGGGTCCCAATGAGCAGTTCTTC. Its protein product is CASSESSAGPNEQFF. The chain joins TRBV2 to TRBJ2-1; tentatively, D is TRBD2 (6 bases). The CDR3 is 15 amino acids. CDR1 is SNHLY and CDR2 is FYNNEI in the germline V gene. V was pared by 2 bases and J by 6 bases, with 14 bases between.

CDR3 coding DNA: TGCAGCGTCGGACTAGCGGGGAACCACGAGCAGTACTTC. Amino acids: CSVGLAGNHEQYF. This sequence joins TRBV29-1 and TRBJ2-7; TRBD2 matches at 12 bases. V was clipped by 6 bases and J by 5 bases; unmatched bases: 5. The CDR3 spans 13 residues. Germline CDR1 SQVTM, CDR2 ANQGSEA.

The chain links TRBV20-1 to TRBJ1-3, with a weak D call TRBD1 (5 bases). The CDR3 is 17 residues long. Germline V lookup: CDR1 DFQATT, CDR2 SNEGSKA (reference sequence). Trimming took off 0 bases at V and 0 bases at J, with 15 bases between the two ends. The CDR3 DNA is TGCAGTGCTAGAGATCGGGGCAGGGCCCGCTCTGGAAACACCATATATTTT. Its translation is CSARDRGRARSGNTIYF.

Concerning this clonotype: One base away lies a much larger clone, so this may be a sequencing read error. The V gene is TRBV2, the J gene TRBJ1-1, with a weak D call TRBD1 (6 bases). V dropped 3 bases and J dropped 1 base, with 12 bases sitting between them. CDR3 length equals 15 residues. Germline V gene data show CDR1 as SNHLY and CDR2 as FYNNEI. In DNA form, the CDR3 reads TGTGCCAGCAGTGAGAGGGGGGGGGGGAACACTGAAGCTTTCTTT. The encoded protein is CASSERGGGNTEAFF.

The chain joins TRBV29-1 to TRBJ2-5; TRBD1 might be the D (6 bases). The V end was cut by 6 bases, the J end by 2 bases, with 13 bases between. The CDR3 sequence is 13 residues long. Germline-derived CDR1 and CDR2 are SQVTM and ANQGSEA. DNA for the CDR3: TGCAGCGTACAACAGGGCGGGCAAGAGACCCAGTACTTC. Amino acid sequence: CSVQQGGQETQYF.